This T cell receptor (beta chain) came from a study of T-cell reconstitution after alpha-beta-depleted transplantation in children. The germline gives CDR1 SGHDT, CDR2 YYEEEE. V lost 0 bases, J lost 5 bases, and 6 bases stayed unmatched. This CDR3 spans 16 amino acids. TCRbeta library construction was performed incorporating unique molecular identifiers. TCRdb reprocessed the PCR reads via MiXCR and lists one record per CDR3 protein. Of 360,000 or so distinct CDR3 sequences listed, 20% were seen once; the top ten hold 3.8%. In its sample, this clonotype was seen many times. The V call is TRBV5-6, the J call TRBJ2-3, with TRBD2 matching over 10 bases. This clonotype originated in a human donor who donated a stem cell graft to a child with acute myeloid leukemia. The sequencing used PBMCs from the stem cell graft donor, collected from the stem cell graft. CDR3 sequence (DNA): TGTGCCAGCAGCTTGGTAGCTAGCGGGAGAGGAGATACGCAGTATTTT. Its translation: CASSLVASGRGDTQYF.